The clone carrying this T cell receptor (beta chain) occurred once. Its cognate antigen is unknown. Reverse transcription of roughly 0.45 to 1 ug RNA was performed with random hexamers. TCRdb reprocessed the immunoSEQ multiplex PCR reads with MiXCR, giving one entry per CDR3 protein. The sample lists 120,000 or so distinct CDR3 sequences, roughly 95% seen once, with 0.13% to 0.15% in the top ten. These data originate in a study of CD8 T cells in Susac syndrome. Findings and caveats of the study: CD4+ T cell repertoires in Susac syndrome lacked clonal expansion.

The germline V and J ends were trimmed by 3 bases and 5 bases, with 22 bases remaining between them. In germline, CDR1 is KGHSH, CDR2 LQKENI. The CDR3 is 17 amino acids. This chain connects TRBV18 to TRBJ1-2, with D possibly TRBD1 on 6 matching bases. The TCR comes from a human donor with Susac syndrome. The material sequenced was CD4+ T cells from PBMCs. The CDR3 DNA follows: TGTGCCAGCTCACCGTCCGGGACAAGGGTTCGCTTATATGGCTACACCTTC. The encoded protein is CASSPSGTRVRLYGYTF.